This TCR beta chain was identified in a study of shared clonotypes between healthy human individuals. This table comes from immunoSEQ multiplex PCR, and its TCRdb copy is limited to in-frame clones, with some not included. Among about 2.1 million clones listed, 85% to 95% were seen once. The naive CD8 fraction comprised CD45RO-negative cells positively selected for CCR7 and excluded terminally differentiated effector memory CD45RA+ cells. The length of the CDR3 is 13 residues. Trimming shortened V by 5 bases and J by 2 bases, and 10 bases separated the two germline ends. CDR1 and CDR2 (germline): MNHEY, SMNVEV (reference sequence).

Sequenced material: naive CD8+ T cells from PBMCs. The gene calls are TRBV27 and TRBJ2-7, with D uncertain. This clonotype originated in a man younger than 30 in good health. Some clones in this sample may be carry-over from other donors' samples. CDR3 sequence (DNA): TGTGCCAGCAGTCCGCTCACAGCCTACGAGCAGTACTTC. Its protein product is CASSPLTAYEQYF.